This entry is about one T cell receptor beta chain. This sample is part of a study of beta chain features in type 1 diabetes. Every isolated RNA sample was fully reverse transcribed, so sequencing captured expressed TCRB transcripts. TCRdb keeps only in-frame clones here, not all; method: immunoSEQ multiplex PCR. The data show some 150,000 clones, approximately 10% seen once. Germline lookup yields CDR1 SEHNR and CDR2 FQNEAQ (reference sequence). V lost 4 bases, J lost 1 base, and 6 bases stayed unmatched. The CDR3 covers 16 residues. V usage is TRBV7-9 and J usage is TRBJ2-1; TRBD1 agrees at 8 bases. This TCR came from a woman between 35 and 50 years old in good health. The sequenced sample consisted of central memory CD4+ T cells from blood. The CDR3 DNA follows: TGTGCCAGCAGCTCCAATCACAGGGGGTCCTACAATGAGCAGTTCTTC. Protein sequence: CASSSNHRGSYNEQFF.